The 22 T cell receptor beta chains below all came from one sample that was sequenced in a study of CD8 T cells in ankylosing spondylitis. TCRdb reprocessed the 5' RACE reads with MiXCR, giving one entry per CDR3 protein. Here the sample spans around 250,000 distinct CDR3 sequences, around a tenth being singletons. Sequenced input: blood, either unsorted or a sorted T cell fraction (not recorded which). The origin of the receptors is a male donor with ankylosing spondylitis or in good health (not recorded which).

The J gene is TRBJ2-5, the V gene TRBV7-3; perhaps TRBD2 as D (6 bases). The V gene lost 2 bases and the J gene lost 2 bases, with 9 bases spanning the gap. Germline V gene sequence: CDR1 SGHTA, CDR2 FQGTGA. There are 14 residues in the CDR3. CDR3 DNA: TGTGCCAGCAGCTTATCTAGCGCGCAAGAGACCCAGTACTTC. This sequence encodes CASSLSSAQETQYF.

This clonotype was recorded at least ten times. The rearrangement links TRBV5-1 to TRBJ2-6, with 8 bases fitting TRBD1. The CDR3 totals 16 residues. The junction had 1 base not matched to a gene; V was cut back by 0 bases and J by 2 bases. CDR1 and CDR2 from the germline V gene are SGHRS and YFSETQ. The CDR3 DNA reads as TGCGCCAGCAGCTTGGTACAGGGGGCTGGGGCCAACGTCCTGACTTTC. Translating it yields CASSLVQGAGANVLTF.

In this sample, this clonotype turned up many times. The CDR3, as DNA: TGCAGTGCTCCGCCGCTGCACCATGGGGATACGCAGTATTTT. Protein: CSAPPLHHGDTQYF. V usage is TRBV20-1 and J usage is TRBJ2-3, with D hard to call. The CDR3 spans 14 residues. Germline V gene lookup returns CDR1 DFQATT and CDR2 SNEGSKA (reference sequence). V was cut by 5 bases and J by 6 bases, with 18 bases left in between.

The sample holds many counts of this clonotype. The chain employs TRBV9 and TRBJ1-2, with TRBD1 identical over 8 bases. The CDR3 sequence is 13 residues long. Per the germline V gene, CDR1 is SGDLS and CDR2 is YYNGEE. Germline trimming cut 3 bases from V and 6 bases from J; bases unmatched to any gene: 4. As DNA, the CDR3 is TGTGCCAGCAGCGAAACAGGGGGGGATGGCTACACCTTC. It specifies CASSETGGDGYTF. Based on the CDR3 plus reference TRBV9 and TRBJ1-2, the full variable domain is DSGVTQTPKHLITATGQRVTLRCSPRSGDLSVYWYQQSLDQGLQFLIQYYNGEERAKGNILERFSAQQFPDLHSELNLSSLELGDSALYFCASSETGGDGYTFGSGTRLTVV.

The rearrangement uses TRBV11-2 and TRBJ2-4; no definite D call. The length of the CDR3 is 15 residues. Per the germline V gene, CDR1 is SGHAT and CDR2 is FQNNGV. The V end was cut by 8 bases, the J end by 3 bases, with 17 bases between. The CDR3 DNA sequence: TGTGCCAGCTCCAAGGTTCTTCGTGGCAAAAACATTCAGTACTTC. Protein: CASSKVLRGKNIQYF.

This chain joins TRBV3-1 and TRBJ1-3; no clear D gene. Germline assignment: CDR1 LGHDT and CDR2 YNNKEL (reference sequence). The CDR3 consists of 14 residues. Trimming took 5 bases from V and 7 from J, leaving 15 bases between them. The CDR3 DNA reads as TGTGCCAGCAGCGGCGTTCCTCGGGAGAACACCATATATTTT. Residues: CASSGVPRENTIYF.

Many counts were recorded for this clonotype. The gene calls are TRBV10-3 and TRBJ2-6, with 7 bases aligning to TRBD1. Germline lookup yields CDR1 ENHRY and CDR2 SYGVKD. With V trimmed by 7 bases and J by 0 bases, 6 bases remained unmatched. The CDR3 totals 16 residues. The CDR3 nucleotides read TGTGCCATCAATGACAGGGACCTCTCTGGGGCCAACGTCCTGACTTTC. This gives the protein CAINDRDLSGANVLTF.

The chain joins TRBV25-1 to TRBJ2-7; D is possibly TRBD2 (6 bases). The germline V and J ends were trimmed by 4 bases and 5 bases, with 12 bases remaining between them. This CDR3 comprises 13 residues. Germline V gene sequence: CDR1 MGHDK, CDR2 SYGVNS. The CDR3 region is CASSVGLTHEQYF. In DNA, the CDR3 is TGTGCCAGCAGTGTCGGACTAACCCACGAGCAGTACTTC.

The DNA for the CDR3 is TGTGCCAGCAGCTCCCTTACTTGGACAGGGCGGGGGGAGACCCAGTACTTC. This translates into CASSSLTWTGRGETQYF. The gene calls are TRBV7-2 and TRBJ2-5, with TRBD1 as a possible D gene (8 bases). Germline V gives CDR1 SGHTA, CDR2 FQGNSA. V lost 4 bases and J lost 5, with 23 bases in between. The CDR3 has 17 amino acids.

This clonotype appeared many times. The genes are TRBV6-1 and TRBJ2-1, with TRBD2 matching over 8 bases. V gave up 3 bases and J gave up 2 bases; unmatched junction bases: 12. The CDR3 totals 18 residues. Germline-derived CDR1 and CDR2 are MNHNS and SASEGT. The CDR3 reads CASSDGTRVVGTYNEQFF. As DNA, the CDR3 is TGTGCCAGCAGTGACGGGACTAGGGTTGTGGGGACCTACAATGAGCAGTTCTTC.

This clonotype has ten or more counts. CDR3 nucleotide sequence: TGTGCCAGCAGGTCCGGACCCCACGAGCAGTACTTC. Encoded protein: CASRSGPHEQYF. This chain links TRBV12-3 or TRBV12-4 with TRBJ2-7; D is unclear. The CDR3 contains 12 residues. V was clipped by 6 bases and J by 5 bases, with 11 bases between them.

Many counts were recorded for this clonotype. V usage is TRBV10-3 and J usage is TRBJ2-3, with 8 positions matching TRBD2. V dropped 0 bases and J dropped 4; count of bases not matched to a gene: 6. This CDR3 spans 16 amino acids. Germline CDR1 is ENHRY and CDR2 is SYGVKD. CDR3 sequence reads: CAISESHSGSADTQYF. CDR3 DNA sequence: TGTGCCATCAGTGAGTCACACAGCGGGAGTGCAGATACGCAGTATTTT.

The rearrangement uses TRBV5-1 and TRBJ2-5, with 7 positions matching TRBD1. The CDR3 consists of 14 residues. Germline CDR1 SGHRS, CDR2 YFSETQ. V lost 4 bases and J lost 1; bases outside the gene matches: 4. CDR3 nucleotides: TGCGCCAGCAGCCGGGACAGCTCCCAAGAGACCCAGTACTTC. Its translation is CASSRDSSQETQYF.

This clonotype occurred many times. This sequence joins TRBV29-1 and TRBJ2-5, with D unresolved. This CDR3 has 14 amino acids. Germline CDR1 SQVTM, CDR2 ANQGSEA. V was cut by 1 base and J by 3 bases, with 12 bases left in between. CDR3 coding DNA: TGCAGCGTTGAAGGACGACACTCCGAAGAGACCCAGTACTTC. Amino acids: CSVEGRHSEETQYF.

Notes on this clonotype: It may be a read error: a sequence one base away is much more abundant. The V call is TRBV29-1, the J call TRBJ2-5; TRBD1 is a possible D gene (6 bases). This CDR3 contains 12 residues. V was clipped by 7 bases and J by 5 bases, with 14 bases between them. Germline CDR1 reads SQVTM; CDR2 reads ANQGSEA. The CDR3 DNA follows: TGCAGCGCCTGGGACACTGGGGAGACCCAGTACTTC. Translated, it gives CSAWDTGETQYF.

In this sample, this clonotype turned up many times. This chain connects TRBV28 to TRBJ1-5, with D tentatively TRBD1 (5 bases). The CDR3 loop spans 14 amino acids. Trimming left V 5 bases short and J 5 bases short, with 13 bases between. CDR1 MDHEN and CDR2 SYDVKM come from the germline V gene. CDR3 DNA sequence: TGTGCCAGCAGTGGGCGGAGAGGGGATCAGCCCCAGCATTTT. It is translated as CASSGRRGDQPQHF.

This clonotype was recorded a few times. The V gene is TRBV12-3 or TRBV12-4, the J gene TRBJ2-1; D is unclear. The CDR3 has 12 amino acids. The V end was cut by 1 base, the J end by 6 bases, with 4 bases between. CDR3 amino acids: CASSLVFNEQFF. In DNA, the CDR3 is TGTGCCAGCAGTTTAGTGTTCAATGAGCAGTTCTTC.

J is TRBJ2-1 and V is TRBV29-1; 11 nucleotides align to TRBD2. The ends lost 7 bases at V and 7 bases at J; junction bases unmatched: 12. The CDR3 sequence is 15 residues long. CDR1 is SQVTM, CDR2 ANQGSEA, per germline. CDR3 protein: CSAAHLSGRANEQFF. As DNA, the CDR3 is TGCAGCGCTGCCCACCTTAGCGGGAGGGCGAATGAGCAGTTCTTC.

This clonotype came up many times. DNA for the CDR3: TGTGCCAGCAGTTTAAAGGGACGGGGTAACACTGAAGCTTTCTTT. Protein: CASSLKGRGNTEAFF. The chain combines TRBV12-3 or TRBV12-4 with TRBJ1-1, with D maybe TRBD1 (5 bases). V was cut by 2 bases and J by 2 bases, with 12 bases left in between. This CDR3 contains 15 residues.

The rearrangement uses TRBV5-1 and TRBJ2-1; tentatively, D is TRBD2 (6 bases). This CDR3 is built from 16 residues. From germline, CDR1 is SGHRS and CDR2 YFSETQ. Trimming took off 6 bases at V and 3 bases at J, with 19 bases between the two ends. CDR3 region: CASTLGTGVNYNEQFF. CDR3 in DNA: TGCGCCAGCACCCTAGGGACGGGAGTTAACTACAATGAGCAGTTCTTC.

This clonotype was seen a few times. The rearrangement links TRBV9 to TRBJ1-1, with D possibly matching TRBD1 (6 bases). Germline-derived CDR1 and CDR2 are SGDLS and YYNGEE. Deletions cut 3 bases from V and 5 bases from J, with 14 bases between. This CDR3 has 14 amino acids. DNA for the CDR3: TGTGCCAGCAGCGGGGGGGCTTTTCAGACTGAAGCTTTCTTT. As protein: CASSGGAFQTEAFF.

The J gene is TRBJ2-7, the V gene TRBV12-3 or TRBV12-4; D is perhaps TRBD1 or TRBD2 (5 bases each). Between the trimmed V and J ends, which lost 5 bases and 5 bases, there was a span of 13 bases. This CDR3 comprises 13 residues. Here the CDR3 DNA reads TGTGCCAGCAGTATTATACGGGGCCACGAGCAGTACTTC. This encodes CASSIIRGHEQYF.